The next 17 T cell receptor beta chains were all read from a single sample in a study of OX40 agonist ivuxolimab in advanced cancers. This table comes from immunoSEQ multiplex PCR, and its TCRdb copy is limited to in-frame clones, with some not included. The sample includes 60,000 to 100,000 clones, roughly 91% of them seen just once. The sequenced sample was CD4+ or CD8+ T cells sorted from blood, obtained in a trial of the OX40 agonist ivuxolimab. Source of these receptors: an adult with an advanced solid tumor such as melanoma, head and neck, liver or kidney cancer.

The CDR3 region has the DNA TGCGCCAGCAGTTTACAGGGAGTTTACGAGCAGTACTTC. Protein product: CASSLQGVYEQYF. The chain employs TRBV10-2 and TRBJ2-7; TRBD1 is a possible D gene (6 bases). The V end lost 5 bases, the J end lost 4 bases, and 12 bases lay between the germline ends. The V gene's germline CDR1 is WSHSY and CDR2 SAAADI. The CDR3 consists of 13 residues.

This chain connects TRBV6-5 to TRBJ2-7, with D tentatively TRBD1 or TRBD2 (6 bases each). Germline assignment: CDR1 MNHEY and CDR2 SVGAGI. The CDR3 has 15 amino acids. V was shortened by 6 bases and J by 0 bases, with 15 bases between the two germline ends. This CDR3 reads CASSYMGGSSYEQYF. The DNA for the CDR3 is TGTGCCAGCAGCTACATGGGGGGCAGCTCCTACGAGCAGTACTTC.

The chain links TRBV7-2 to TRBJ2-2; no clear D. The CDR3 runs 13 residues. Germline CDR1 reads SGHTA; CDR2 reads FQGNSA. Trimming removed 1 base at V and 5 bases at J, with 5 bases between. Here the CDR3 DNA reads TGTGCCAGCAGCTTAGTTGAGACCGGGGAGCTGTTTTTT. It yields the protein CASSLVETGELFF.

The chain combines TRBV6-5 with TRBJ2-1; the D gene is possibly TRBD2 (6 bases). Trimming pared 0 bases from V and 9 bases from J, leaving 12 bases between. The CDR3 runs to 14 residues. Germline V lookup: CDR1 MNHEY, CDR2 SVGAGI. CDR3 DNA sequence: TGTGCCAGCAGTTACTCCCCGACTAGAGGTGAGCAGTTCTTC. This encodes CASSYSPTRGEQFF.

This sequence joins TRBV28 and TRBJ2-6; the D gene is possibly TRBD2 (6 bases). Trimming cost V 3 bases and J 0 bases, with 12 bases left between them. Germline assignment: CDR1 MDHEN and CDR2 SYDVKM. The CDR3 has 17 amino acids. The CDR3 protein is CASSFSGLISGANVLTF. For the CDR3, the DNA is TGTGCCAGCAGTTTTTCGGGACTCATCTCTGGGGCCAACGTCCTGACTTTC.

The J gene is TRBJ1-1, the V gene TRBV5-1; tentatively, D is TRBD1 (6 bases). Germline loops: CDR1 SGHRS, CDR2 YFSETQ. The CDR3 runs to 13 residues. The V and J ends lost 6 bases and 1 base respectively, with 10 bases between them. DNA for the CDR3: TGCGCCAGCATGCGGGGGCGGAACACTGAAGCTTTCTTT. Its protein product is CASMRGRNTEAFF. Full variable domain (remainder filled in from reference TRBV5-1 and TRBJ1-1): KAGVTQTPRYLIKTRGQQVTLSCSPISGHRSVSWYQQTPGQGLQFLFEYFSETQRNKGNFPGRFSGRQFSNSRSEMNVSTLELGDSALYLCASMRGRNTEAFFGQGTRLTVV.

V and J are TRBV7-9 and TRBJ2-1, with 8 positions matching TRBD1. After removal of 5 bases from V and 2 bases from J, the junction contained 5 bases not matched to a gene. The CDR3 has 15 residues. Germline V lookup: CDR1 SEHNR, CDR2 FQNEAQ (reference sequence). CDR3 amino acids: CASSPRDRTYNEQFF. CDR3 sequence (DNA): TGTGCCAGCAGCCCCCGGGACAGGACCTACAATGAGCAGTTCTTC.

This chain joins TRBV6-5 and TRBJ1-2, with TRBD1 matching 7 bases. V trimming: 4 bases; J trimming: 4 bases; junction bases outside the gene matches: 6. Germline V CDR1 and CDR2: MNHEY, SVGAGI. The CDR3 totals 14 residues. CDR3 sequence: CASSSLRQGYGYTF. Here the CDR3 DNA reads TGTGCCAGCAGTTCCCTTAGACAGGGCTATGGCTACACCTTC.

The rearrangement joins TRBV5-5 to TRBJ2-3; D may match TRBD1 or TRBD2 (6 bases each). The germline V and J ends were trimmed by 4 bases and 0 bases, with 9 bases remaining between them. The CDR3 length is 14 residues. The germline V gene encodes CDR1 SGHKS and CDR2 YYEKEE (reference sequence). The CDR3 region is CASSQGTSTDTQYF. The CDR3 DNA sequence: TGTGCCAGCAGCCAGGGGACTAGCACAGATACGCAGTATTTT. The full variable domain, with the rest looked up from reference TRBV5-5 and TRBJ2-3, is DAGVTQSPTHLIKTRGQQVTLRCSPISGHKSVSWYQQVLGQGPQFIFQYYEKEERGRGNFPDRFSARQFPNYSSELNVNALLLGDSALYLCASSQGTSTDTQYFGPGTRLTVL.

J is TRBJ2-1 and V is TRBV7-3; TRBD2 matches at 16 bases. The V segment lost 4 bases and the J segment 5 bases; nucleotides outside the gene matches: 5. This CDR3 contains 17 residues. Per the germline V gene, CDR1 is SGHTA and CDR2 is FQGTGA. As DNA, the CDR3 is TGTGCCAGCAGCTCCGGGACTAGCGGGAGGGGACACAATGAGCAGTTCTTC. Encoded protein: CASSSGTSGRGHNEQFF.

This clone was seen more than once but under ten times. The chain combines TRBV5-6 with TRBJ2-3; weak D call: TRBD1 (6 bases). Per germline, CDR1 SGHDT and CDR2 YYEEEE. Deletions cut 3 bases from V and 1 base from J, with 12 bases between. The CDR3 loop spans 15 amino acids. The chain's CDR3 is CASSWDPGGTDTQYF. In nucleotides, the CDR3 is TGTGCCAGCAGCTGGGACCCAGGGGGCACAGATACGCAGTATTTT.

The rearrangement joins TRBV1 to TRBJ1-6; no DNA check was done on the table's D call, TRBD1. TRBV1 is shown as a pseudogene. This CDR3 has 14 amino acids. The CDR3 DNA sequence: TGCACCAGCAGCGGGGGACAGAAGAATTCACCCCTCCACTTT. It translates to CTSSGGQKNSPLHF.

This clone was counted a single time. The chain links TRBV15 to TRBJ1-4, with 8 nucleotides matching TRBD1. Germline values: CDR1 LNHNV, CDR2 YYDKDF (reference sequence). V was clipped by 6 bases and J by 7 bases; unmatched bases: 4. This CDR3 region has 13 residues. CDR3 in DNA: TGTGCCACCAGGCGAGACAGGGGTGAAAAACTGTTTTTT. Protein: CATRRDRGEKLFF.

The chain combines TRBV7-8 with TRBJ2-1; 8 bases are shared with TRBD1. The V and J ends lost 1 base and 8 bases, in that order; junction bases with no gene match: 7. The CDR3 extends over 15 amino acids. CDR1 and CDR2 from the germline V gene are SGHVS and FQNEAQ. The CDR3 DNA is TGTGCCAGCAGCTTAGGGACAGGGTGGGGCGATGAGCAGTTCTTC. Its protein product is CASSLGTGWGDEQFF.

The gene calls are TRBV4-3 and TRBJ2-6; 9 bases agree with TRBD2. Germline trimming cut 2 bases from V and 2 bases from J; bases unmatched to any gene: 7. Germline CDR1 LGHNA, CDR2 YSLEER. The CDR3 spans 18 residues. The chain's CDR3 is CASSQTPGLAPGANVLTF. CDR3 nucleotides: TGCGCCAGCAGCCAAACACCGGGACTAGCTCCTGGGGCCAACGTCCTGACTTTC.

The chain carries TRBV12-5 and TRBJ1-2; D gene uncertain. CDR3 size: 16 residues. Germline CDR1 reads LGHNT; CDR2 reads FRNRAP. The V and J ends lost 0 bases and 2 bases respectively, with 13 bases between them. CDR3 in amino acids: CASGLVRSPANYGYTF. DNA for the CDR3: TGTGCTAGTGGTTTGGTTCGGTCTCCAGCAAACTATGGCTACACCTTC. The variable domain in full, completed from reference TRBV12-5 and TRBJ1-2, reads DARVTQTPRHKVTEMGQEVTMRCQPILGHNTVFWYRQTMMQGLELLAYFRNRAPLDDSGMPKDRFSAEMPDATLATLKIQPSEPRDSAVYFCASGLVRSPANYGYTFGSGTRLTVV.

Concerning this clone itself: This same CDR3 is encoded by further DNA sequences in the sample. The V gene is TRBV7-2, the J gene TRBJ2-3; D remains ambiguous. Trimming left V 1 base short and J 3 bases short, with 5 bases between. The germline V gene has CDR1 SGHTA and CDR2 FQGNSA. The CDR3 loop spans 13 amino acids. The CDR3 DNA follows: TGTGCCAGCAGCTTAGATTTAACAGATACGCAGTATTTT. This encodes CASSLDLTDTQYF.